This T cell receptor (beta chain) came from a study of vaccination and CD4 T cells after COVID-19. Looking at the study overall: Stimulation used overlapping spike peptides from SARS-CoV-2, HCoV-NL63, HCoV-OC43 and HCoV-229E. No peptide, an HIV-1 Nef pool, or a CEFX pool was what each control culture received. Study-level points and caveats: Early timepoints after natural infection were not analyzed in these convalescent patients.

V was pared by 3 bases and J by 1 base, with 9 bases between. Germline-derived CDR1 and CDR2 are DFQATT and SNEGSKA (reference sequence). CDR3 length: 13 residues. The table lists this clonotype with a count of one. Its specificity is unknown. As for treatment: approximately nine-day PBMC culture with coronavirus spike peptide pools or control peptides (ViraFEST assay). IL-2 (roughly 10 IU/ml) and peptide pools (about 10 ug/ml) were added to cultures of 1.5 million to 2 million PBMCs per well. Oncomine TCR Beta short-read sequencing was applied to DNA from cultured CD4+ T cells. MiXCR was run by TCRdb on the PCR reads, yielding one entry per CDR3 protein. This table holds 9,500 to 15,000 distinct CDR3 sequences, 60% found once.

This sequence was found in a human donor who had recovered from COVID-19. The sequenced sample was CD4+ T cells from blood, cultured in vitro. V and J are TRBV20-1 and TRBJ2-5, with no clear D. The CDR3 is CSARSGSQETQYF. The CDR3 coding sequence is TGCAGTGCTAGGTCGGGTAGCCAAGAGACCCAGTACTTC.